This T cell receptor beta chain was captured by sequencing in a study of blood T cell repertoires in COVID-19. Study-wide context: The United States, Italy and Spain provided the acute and convalescent COVID-19 samples. The analysed material was cDNA or gDNA that came from T cells, B-cell-depleted T cells, or PBMCs.

In the authors' methods: Amplification of reference gene primers was used by the study to estimate nucleated cell counts. TCRdb keeps only in-frame clones here, not all; method: immunoSEQ multiplex PCR. The V and J calls and clone size were taken over from that table, and D and trimming were inferred from the DNA. The sample lists about 480,000 clones, 70% to 90% occurring once. V was trimmed by 5 bases and J by 2 bases, leaving 9 bases between them. This CDR3 region has 13 residues. Germline V CDR1 and CDR2: MNHEY, SVGAGI. Patients at the Seattle site were enrolled during active infection and followed longitudinally.

The sequence came from a woman aged 50 to 65 with COVID-19, enrolled during active disease. The specimen was peripheral blood. V gene TRBV6-5 combines with J gene TRBJ1-2; D is ambiguous. CDR3 protein: CASSPSPNYGYTF. The CDR3, as DNA: TGTGCCAGCAGTCCGTCCCCCAACTATGGCTACACCTTC.